One sample yielded the 10 T cell receptor beta chains listed below, sequenced in a study of control samples from healthy donors and cancer patients. Some clones are missing from TCRdb's copy, which holds only in-frame ones; the method was immunoSEQ multiplex PCR. The sample holds roughly 170,000 clones, 90% to 95% seen once. The specimen was blood. The source of these receptors is a man between 18 and 29 years old in good health.

This clone occurred once. The chain carries TRBV24-1 and TRBJ2-2; D is perhaps TRBD1 (5 bases). The CDR3 is 18 residues long. V was shortened by 3 bases and J by 0 bases, with 16 bases between the two germline ends. CDR1 is KGHDR and CDR2 is SFDVKD in the germline V gene. CDR3 region: CATSDPRPEQANTGELFF. Written as DNA, the CDR3 is TGTGCCACCAGTGATCCTCGCCCGGAACAGGCGAACACCGGGGAGCTGTTTTTT.

Regarding this clone: Different DNA sequences within this sample yield the same CDR3. This rearrangement joins TRBV18 to TRBJ1-5, with D tentatively TRBD1 (6 bases). Germline CDR1 KGHSH, CDR2 LQKENI. The V end was cut by 2 bases, the J end by 1 base, with 9 bases between. The CDR3 extends over 15 amino acids. In DNA, the CDR3 is TGTGCCAGCTCACCAGGGGGGCTGAGCAATCAGCCCCAGCATTTT. It encodes CASSPGGLSNQPQHF.

The rearrangement links TRBV30 to TRBJ1-4, with D unclear. V lost 5 bases, J lost 7 bases, and 14 bases lay in between. The CDR3 loop spans 13 amino acids. Germline values: CDR1 GTSNPN, CDR2 SVGIG (reference sequence). The CDR3: CAWSSGVGEKLFF. CDR3 DNA sequence: TGTGCCTGGTCTTCTGGGGTGGGTGAAAAACTGTTTTTT.

The chain recombines TRBV7-3 with TRBJ2-1; 8 nucleotides agree with TRBD2. The CDR3 length is 15 residues. Germline V gene lookup returns CDR1 SGHTA and CDR2 FQGTGA. With 5 bases clipped from V and 6 bases from J, the junction kept 9 bases outside the gene matches. For the CDR3, the DNA is TGTGCCAGCAGCCTACCGGGGGGGCCATCCAATGAGCAGTTCTTC. It yields the protein CASSLPGGPSNEQFF.

V gene TRBV11-2 combines with J gene TRBJ2-1, with 13 bases lining up with TRBD2. This CDR3 is 18 amino acids long. Germline trimming cut 5 bases from V and 9 bases from J; bases unmatched to any gene: 16. Per germline, CDR1 SGHAT and CDR2 FQNNGV. CDR3 DNA: TGTGCCAGCAGCCCGAACTACGGACTAGCGGGGGTGTCGGTTGAGCAGTTCTTC. Amino acids: CASSPNYGLAGVSVEQFF.

The chain combines TRBV29-1 with TRBJ1-1; D gene ambiguous. The CDR3 has 12 residues. Trimming removed 7 bases from V and 11 bases from J, with 20 bases in between. Germline lookup yields CDR1 SQVTM and CDR2 ANQGSEA. The CDR3 reads CSATMGVVTAFF. The CDR3 DNA reads as TGCAGCGCAACCATGGGTGTCGTTACGGCTTTCTTT.

The CDR3 is CASSLGGSDGYTF. The CDR3 coding sequence is TGCGCCAGCAGCTTGGGTGGCTCGGATGGCTACACCTTC. V gene TRBV5-1 combines with J gene TRBJ1-2; unclear D gene. Germline CDR1 SGHRS, CDR2 YFSETQ. The V gene lost 0 bases and the J gene lost 6 bases, with 9 bases spanning the gap. This CDR3 is built from 13 residues.

The CDR3 sequence: CASSLGTGTYEQYF. DNA of the CDR3: TGTGCCAGCAGCCTCGGGACAGGGACCTACGAGCAGTACTTC. The chain employs TRBV13 and TRBJ2-7, with 9 nucleotides matching TRBD1. Germline assignment: CDR1 PRHDT and CDR2 FYEKMQ (reference sequence). V shed 5 bases and J 2 bases; nucleotides not matched to a gene: 4. The CDR3 loop spans 14 amino acids.

The V call is TRBV7-6, the J call TRBJ2-1; 8 positions agree with TRBD1. J lost 3 bases, V lost 1 base, and 2 bases had no gene match. Germline assignment: CDR1 SGHVS and CDR2 FNYEAQ. This CDR3 contains 15 residues. The chain's CDR3 is CASSLGQGIYNEQFF. In DNA form, the CDR3 reads TGTGCCAGCAGCTTAGGACAGGGGATCTACAATGAGCAGTTCTTC.

V usage is TRBV7-6 and J usage is TRBJ2-3, with 9 bases that match TRBD2. After removal of 0 bases from V and 1 base from J, the junction contained 2 bases not matched to a gene. The germline V gene encodes CDR1 SGHVS and CDR2 FNYEAQ. CDR3 length: 16 amino acids. The CDR3 here is CASSLARGGGTDTQYF. The CDR3 coding sequence is TGTGCCAGCAGCTTAGCACGCGGGGGGGGCACAGATACGCAGTATTTT.